This T cell receptor beta chain was recorded in a study of blood T cell repertoires in COVID-19. Study context: Whether acute or convalescent, the COVID-19 samples came from the United States, Italy and Spain. In each case, the material was cDNA or gDNA derived from T cells, B-cell-depleted T cells, or PBMCs.

How the authors handled the data: Counts of nucleated cells, estimated from reference gene primer amplification, were obtained. Produced via immunoSEQ multiplex PCR; TCRdb's table is partial and in-frame only. From that table come the V and J calls and clone size; the DNA was used to work out D and trimming. The sample consists of 250,000 to 300,000 clones, 85% to 90% of them appearing once. Germline V gene lookup returns CDR1 SGHKS and CDR2 YYEKEE (reference sequence). The V gene end was trimmed by 0 bases and the J gene end by 5 bases; junction bases not matched to a gene: 9. There are 16 residues in the CDR3.

This clonotype originated in a woman between 35 and 50 years old who had recovered from COVID-19. Sequenced input: peripheral blood. The chain combines TRBV5-5 with TRBJ2-5, with 8 bases lining up with TRBD2. The CDR3, as DNA: TGTGCCAGCAGCTTGGCTCCTCGGGGGGGTACGGAGACCCAGTACTTC. Translating gives CASSLAPRGGTETQYF. The entire variable domain, with the rest obtained from reference TRBV5-5 and TRBJ2-5, is as follows: DAGVTQSPTHLIKTRGQQVTLRCSPISGHKSVSWYQQVLGQGPQFIFQYYEKEERGRGNFPDRFSARQFPNYSSELNVNALLLGDSALYLCASSLAPRGGTETQYFGPGTRLLVL.